This T cell receptor (beta chain) was obtained from a study of T-cell memory formation after mild COVID-19. MiXCR, run by TCRdb on the 5' RACE reads, gives a single entry per CDR3 protein. The sample consists of under 250,000 distinct CDR3 sequences, about 27% of them appearing once. Trimming cost V 6 bases and J 1 base, with 10 bases left between them. Germline V gene data show CDR1 as SGHTA and CDR2 as FQGTGA. This CDR3 is 14 amino acids long. This sequence was found in an adult woman who had mild COVID-19 (a few samples of this study predate the infection). Cell type and time point are not known. V and J are TRBV7-3 and TRBJ1-5; weak D call: TRBD1 (5 bases). The sample taken for sequencing was PBMCs or a T cell subset sorted from them (not recorded which). The CDR3 loop is CASSHRDSNQPQHF. In DNA form, the CDR3 reads TGTGCCAGCAGTCACCGGGACAGCAATCAGCCCCAGCATTTT.